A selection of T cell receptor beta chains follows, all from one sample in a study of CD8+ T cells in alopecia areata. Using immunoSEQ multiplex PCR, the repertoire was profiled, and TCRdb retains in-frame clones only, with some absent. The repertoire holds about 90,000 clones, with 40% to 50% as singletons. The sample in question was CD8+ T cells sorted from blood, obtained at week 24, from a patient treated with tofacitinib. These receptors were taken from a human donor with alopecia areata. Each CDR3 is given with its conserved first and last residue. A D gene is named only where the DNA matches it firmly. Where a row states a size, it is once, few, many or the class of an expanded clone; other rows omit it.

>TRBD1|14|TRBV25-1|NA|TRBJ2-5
CASSVTGVGKTQYF
TGTGCCAGCAGTGTGACAGGGGTTGGGAAGACCCAGTACTTC
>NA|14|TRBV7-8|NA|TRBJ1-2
CASSPTQGSSGYTF
TGTGCCAGCAGCCCCACCCAGGGATCGTCGGGCTACACCTTC
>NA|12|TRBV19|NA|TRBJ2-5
CASSIAGETQYF
TGTGCCAGTAGTATAGCGGGAGAGACCCAGTACTTC
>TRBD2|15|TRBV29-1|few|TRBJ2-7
CSVEGGTSGSYEQYF
TGCAGCGTTGAAGGCGGGACTAGCGGGAGCTACGAGCAGTACTTC
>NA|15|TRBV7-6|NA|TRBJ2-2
CASSLSSDGAGELFF
TGTGCCAGCAGCTTATCTAGCGACGGGGCCGGGGAGCTGTTTTTT
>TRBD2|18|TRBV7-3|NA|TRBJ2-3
CASSLRPAGYKGADTQYF
TGTGCCAGCAGCTTAAGGCCAGCGGGATATAAAGGGGCAGATACGCAGTATTTT
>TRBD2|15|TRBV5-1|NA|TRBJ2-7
CASSPTTSGRFEQYF
TGCGCCAGCAGCCCCACGACTAGCGGGAGGTTTGAGCAGTACTTC
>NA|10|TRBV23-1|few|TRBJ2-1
CATLTDEQFF
TGCGCCACACTAACGGATGAGCAGTTCTTC
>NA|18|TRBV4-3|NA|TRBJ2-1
CASSQVFPPVDLINEQFF
TGCGCCAGCAGCCAAGTTTTCCCCCCAGTAGACTTGATTAATGAGCAGTTCTTC
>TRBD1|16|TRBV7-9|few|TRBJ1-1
CASSLNPGQVNTEAFF
TGTGCCAGCAGCCTTAATCCTGGACAGGTGAACACTGAAGCTTTCTTT
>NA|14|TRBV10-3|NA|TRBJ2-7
CAISDLGPSYEQYF
TGTGCCATCAGTGACTTGGGACCTTCCTACGAGCAGTACTTC
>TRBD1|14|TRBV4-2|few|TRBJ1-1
CASSRGQLNTEAFF
TGTGCCAGCAGCCGGGGACAGCTAAACACTGAAGCTTTCTTT
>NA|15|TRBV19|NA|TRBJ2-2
CAVGFQPPNTGELFF
TGTGCCGTCGGATTCCAGCCCCCGAACACCGGGGAGCTGTTTTTT
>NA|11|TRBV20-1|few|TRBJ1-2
CSARDLGGYTF
TGCAGTGCTAGGGACCTGGGGGGCTACACCTTC
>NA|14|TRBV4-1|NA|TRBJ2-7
CASSRRGQLDEQYF
TGCGCCAGCAGCCGCCGGGGCCAGCTTGACGAGCAGTACTTC
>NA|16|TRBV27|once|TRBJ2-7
CASSLNSMGSSYEQYF
TGTGCCAGCAGTTTAAATTCGATGGGGAGCTCCTACGAGCAGTACTTC
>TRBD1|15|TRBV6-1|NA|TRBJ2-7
CASSEWTGLLYEQYF
TGTGCCAGCAGTGAGTGGACAGGCCTACTCTACGAGCAGTACTTC
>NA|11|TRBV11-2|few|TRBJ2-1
CASSPGIEQFF
TGTGCCAGCAGCCCAGGGATTGAGCAGTTCTTC
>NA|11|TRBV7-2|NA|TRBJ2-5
CASSLGGTQYF
TGTGCCAGCAGCTTAGGCGGGACCCAGTACTTC
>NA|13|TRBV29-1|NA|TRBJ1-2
CSVEDRGVYGYTF
TGCAGCGTTGAAGATCGAGGGGTCTATGGCTACACCTTC
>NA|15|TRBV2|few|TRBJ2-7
CASTPSPGIGHEQYF
TGTGCCAGCACCCCATCCCCAGGGATTGGGCACGAGCAGTACTTC
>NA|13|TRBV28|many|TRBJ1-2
CASTVSLGYGYTF
TGTGCCAGCACAGTGTCGCTAGGCTATGGCTACACCTTC
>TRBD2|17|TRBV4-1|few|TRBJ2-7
CASSQVGLGGANYEQYF
TGCGCCAGCAGCCAAGTGGGACTAGGGGGAGCCAACTACGAGCAGTACTTC
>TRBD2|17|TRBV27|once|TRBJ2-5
CATCRTSGSVDEETQYF
TGTGCCACCTGCCGGACTAGCGGGTCGGTGGACGAAGAGACCCAGTACTTC
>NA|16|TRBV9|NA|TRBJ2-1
CASSFRWGESYNEQFF
TGTGCCAGCAGCTTCCGTTGGGGGGAATCCTACAATGAGCAGTTCTTC
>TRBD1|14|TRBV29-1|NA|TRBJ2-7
CSVEGYRGSYEQYF
TGCAGCGTTGAAGGCTACAGGGGCTCCTACGAGCAGTACTTC
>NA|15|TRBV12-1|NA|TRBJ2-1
CASSLGGRPYNEQFF
TGTGCCAGCAGCCTAGGGGGCAGACCCTACAATGAGCAGTTCTTC
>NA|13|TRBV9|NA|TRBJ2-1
CASSVAGYNEQFF
TGTGCCAGCAGCGTGGCTGGGTACAATGAGCAGTTCTTC